One T cell receptor beta chain is described in this entry. This sample was taken from a study of blood T cells in healthy people across ages. Staff drew 9 to 10 milliliters of peripheral blood from each donor. The use of a sample-barcoded 5' primer and a J-beta primer mix characterized a second PCR of 7 to 11 cycles. Each CDR3 protein gets one entry after TCRdb re-called the 5' RACE reads with MiXCR. The sample carries 1.5 million to 2 million distinct CDR3 sequences, 25% to 30% recorded once. The source is a woman aged 30 to 39 in good health. Specimen: blood.

The CDR3 region has the DNA TGTGCCAGCAGTTTAATGGGGGACGGGGTCGATGAGCAGTTCTTC. Protein product: CASSLMGDGVDEQFF. The rearrangement uses TRBV12-3 or TRBV12-4 and TRBJ2-1; D assignment may be TRBD1 or TRBD2 (5 bases each). Trimming removed 2 bases at V and 8 bases at J, with 16 bases between. The CDR3 extends over 15 amino acids.